These T cell receptor beta chains were read from a single sample in a study of cytomegalovirus exposure and HLA in healthy donors. TCRdb's copy holds only in-frame clones and misses some; the assay was immunoSEQ multiplex PCR. Of around 120,000 clones listed, 75% to 85% are singletons. Sequencing used PBMCs. The origin of the receptors is a woman aged 45-60 years in good health and CMV-seropositive. The conserved cysteine and the conserved F or W are not part of the CDR3 here.

j_gene,v_gene,CDR3aa
TRBJ1-1,TRBV5-1,ASSLGGGTEAF
TRBJ2-7,TRBV7-2,ASSLRDYNYEQY
TRBJ1-4,TRBV19,ASAGTGDEKLF
TRBJ2-4,TRBV13,ASSLLTGENIQY
TRBJ2-4,TRBV7-9,ASSLEGAIAKNIQY
TRBJ2-7,TRBV9,ASSPRPGLALYEQY
TRBJ1-5,TRBV4-2,ASSQDGTSNQPQH
TRBJ1-1,TRBV9,ASSVHGGTMNTEAF
TRBJ2-3,TRBV7-2,ASSSRTSGGAGDTQY
TRBJ2-7,TRBV2,ASSATLAGGPREQY
TRBJ2-7,TRBV7-9,ASSLKNRGAEQY
TRBJ2-5,TRBV9,ASSGTGGETQY
TRBJ1-2,TRBV7-2,ASSHRPNTNYGYT
TRBJ2-7,TRBV7-9,ASSTLGQGISYEQY
TRBJ2-7,TRBV4-2,ASSQARFYEQY
TRBJ2-6,TRBV7-6,ASSPTRTGTHSGANVLT
TRBJ2-7,TRBV7-2,ASSFATSYEQY
TRBJ2-7,TRBV7-9,ASSFSKGDKVGYEQY
TRBJ2-1,TRBV6-6,ASSLAGAKGNEQF
TRBJ1-1,TRBV7-2,ASSLANRVMNTEAF
TRBJ2-4,TRBV5-4,ASSSLGQGASKNIQY
TRBJ2-7,TRBV10-2,ASKASGGAYEQY
TRBJ2-1,TRBV27,ASRTTSGSSYNEQF
TRBJ2-7,TRBV4-2,ASSQVQGEQY
TRBJ1-1,TRBV7-3,ASSLNQGDPIEAF
TRBJ2-3,TRBV9,ASSVGGGIADTQY
TRBJ1-2,TRBV11-2,ASSLGPPGVNYGYT
TRBJ1-2,TRBV5-1,ASSFEPGQVIHGYT
TRBJ2-4,TRBV6-6,ASSYRARLGDIQY
TRBJ1-3,TRBV4-3,ASSRGGASSGNTIY
TRBJ2-1,TRBV11-3,ASSFSGDYNEQF
TRBJ2-5,TRBV18,ASSTTGSRETQY
TRBJ1-1,TRBV6-1,ASSEPTDTEAF
TRBJ2-5,TRBV4-2,ASSQDPLRGKTQY
TRBJ1-5,TRBV4-3,ASSQEWKGDSNQPQH
TRBJ2-3,TRBV5-1,ASSSSLDRQY
TRBJ2-1,TRBV25-1,ASSQRGGLYNEQF
TRBJ1-2,TRBV29-1,SVETLSRGHRGYT
TRBJ2-1,TRBV27,ASRRVSYNEQF
TRBJ1-5,TRBV7-2,ASSSTDQGNQPQH
TRBJ2-7,TRBV5-1,ASSVIPGLAGANAYEQY
TRBJ2-7,TRBV7-2,ASRSTSGRDYEQY
TRBJ1-1,TRBV18,ASSPRDRSLDTEAF
TRBJ2-2,TRBV9,ASSEPGGTGELF
TRBJ1-1,TRBV4-3,ASSQDADQRGLLGGTEAF
TRBJ2-5,TRBV7-9,ASSPRTSGETQY
TRBJ1-1,TRBV9,ASIRVSGGVNTEAF
TRBJ2-5,TRBV7-2,ASSTQRQRQETQY
TRBJ2-1,TRBV9,ASSLAGYYNEQF
TRBJ1-2,TRBV2,ASSSAGSANYGYT
TRBJ1-6,TRBV5-6,ASSLRPGQGNSPLH
TRBJ1-5,TRBV11-3,ARKAQPQH
TRBJ2-3,TRBV28,ASSLSGGGTDTQY
TRBJ2-7,TRBV7-2,ASNPPTGNSYEQY
TRBJ2-7,TRBV7-8,ASSLPLAVHEQY